This T cell receptor beta chain comes out of a study of T cells in localized non-small cell lung cancer. The assay was immunoSEQ multiplex PCR, and TCRdb's table has in-frame clones only and misses some. The data hold about 2,100 clones, with approximately 18% observed a single time. Germline CDR1 is LNHDA and CDR2 is SQIVND (reference sequence). This CDR3 comprises 13 residues. The germline V and J ends were trimmed by 7 bases and 4 bases, with 13 bases remaining between them. The chain recombines TRBV19 with TRBJ1-2; D is perhaps TRBD1 (6 bases). The source is a male donor aged 60 or older with stage I non-small cell lung cancer. The sequenced sample was normal lung tissue next to the tumor, obtained before any cancer treatment. Here the CDR3 reads CASNIDRTYGYTF. The CDR3 bases are TGTGCCAGTAATATCGACAGGACCTATGGCTACACCTTC.